The clone carrying this TCR beta chain was observed at least ten times. Its antigen is still unknown. Time point here: persistent/refractory GD, antithyroid drugs over 5 years with positive TRAb. PBMC-derived RNA was used for the TCR library. It was an endocrinology department in Xi'an, China, that provided the patients. These data are taken from a study of regulatory T cells in long-lasting Graves disease. Study context: In persistent Graves' disease, antithyroid drugs had been taken for over 5 years and TSH receptor antibodies stayed positive.

Study-wide results and caveats: Compared with new cases, persistent Graves' patients showed reduced TCR diversity. Newly diagnosed disease favored TRBV20-1 and TRBJ2-1 over persistent disease.

The CDR3 has 15 residues. The germline V gene encodes CDR1 SNHLY and CDR2 FYNNEI. V shed 3 bases, J shed 0 bases, and the junction held 2 bases outside the gene matches. Building the TCR beta libraries relied on iRepertoire HTBI primers, and CDR3 regions underwent Arm-PCR. TCRdb fed the multiplex PCR reads into MiXCR, producing one record per CDR3 protein. The sample records 400,000 to 500,000 distinct CDR3 sequences, less than 25% being singletons. Specimen: peripheral blood mononuclear cells (PBMCs), collected when the disease was refractory, from a patient treated with antithyroid drugs. This TCR was recovered from a female donor with Graves disease. The gene calls are TRBV2 and TRBJ2-3, with 8 positions matching TRBD2. Here the CDR3 DNA reads TGTGCCAGCAGTGAGACTAGCGCCAGCACAGATACGCAGTATTTT. Protein: CASSETSASTDTQYF. The variable domain in full, with the rest retrieved from reference TRBV2 and TRBJ2-3, is EPEVTQTPSHQVTQMGQEVILRCVPISNHLYFYWYRQILGQKVEFLVSFYNNEISEKSEIFDDQFSVERPDGSNFTLKIRSTKLEDSAMYFCASSETSASTDTQYFGPGTRLTVL.